The 32 T cell receptor beta chains below were found in one sample sequenced in a study of radiation and T cells in renal cell carcinoma. Time point given: blood 2 weeks post-SBRT. Sample treatment: 15 Gy SBRT to primary tumor, nephrectomy 4 weeks later. Repertoires were generated with immunoSEQ multiplex PCR, while TCRdb's copy carries only in-frame clones and drops some. The table shows 120,000 or so clones, with 88% occurring only once. Sequences were derived from blood, sampled from a patient whose treatment included radiotherapy and nephrectomy. These TCRs come from a woman in her 70s with renal cell carcinoma.

This chain joins TRBV29-1 and TRBJ1-2; D is perhaps TRBD1 (6 bases). V lost 3 bases to trimming and J lost 4 bases, with 12 bases between them. CDR3 length equals 13 residues. Germline assignment: CDR1 SQVTM and CDR2 ANQGSEA. CDR3 sequence (DNA): TGCAGCGTTGAGCCAGGGGTCGTCTATGGCTACACCTTC. Translated: CSVEPGVVYGYTF.

This chain uses TRBV18 with TRBJ2-5, with TRBD1 matching over 9 bases. Looked up from germline, CDR1 is KGHSH and CDR2 is LQKENI. The CDR3 consists of 14 residues. With 2 bases clipped from V and 5 bases from J, the junction kept 3 bases outside the gene matches. The CDR3 DNA sequence: TGTGCCAGCTCACCAAGGGACAGGGAGGAGACCCAGTACTTC. Translating gives CASSPRDREETQYF.

The chain links TRBV7-6 to TRBJ2-3, with D possibly matching TRBD1 (5 bases). The V gene lost 0 bases and the J gene lost 0 bases, with 10 bases spanning the gap. Germline CDR1 reads SGHVS; CDR2 reads FNYEAQ. CDR3 size: 16 residues. CDR3 region: CASSLAQGGSTDTQYF. As DNA, the CDR3 is TGTGCCAGCAGCTTAGCCCAGGGTGGCAGCACAGATACGCAGTATTTT.

This chain links TRBV7-2 with TRBJ2-7; 10 bases align to TRBD1. This CDR3 region has 15 residues. The germline V gene encodes CDR1 SGHTA and CDR2 FQGNSA. With V trimmed by 4 bases and J by 2 bases, 5 bases remained unmatched. This CDR3 is CASSSDRGLTYEQYF. CDR3 bases: TGTGCCAGCAGCTCGGACAGGGGGTTAACCTACGAGCAGTACTTC.

The chain links TRBV7-2 to TRBJ2-3; TRBD2 matches 8 bases. V was pared by 5 bases and J by 3 bases, with 10 bases of the junction left unmatched. This CDR3 is built from 16 residues. Germline assignment: CDR1 SGHTA and CDR2 FQGNSA. CDR3 DNA: TGTGCCAGCAGCCTAAGGGCGGGGGGATATACAGATACGCAGTATTTT. It codes for CASSLRAGGYTDTQYF.

The rearrangement links TRBV2 to TRBJ1-2; D ambiguous. Trimming removed 8 bases from V and 4 bases from J, with 14 bases in between. Germline V gene lookup returns CDR1 SNHLY and CDR2 FYNNEI. This CDR3 is 13 amino acids long. CDR3 residues: CASGLGLPYGYTF. The CDR3 DNA reads as TGTGCCAGCGGCCTAGGCCTTCCCTATGGCTACACCTTC.

The V call is TRBV6-5, the J call TRBJ1-6; D is undetermined. The CDR3 is 14 amino acids. Germline CDR1 reads MNHEY; CDR2 reads SVGAGI. Trimming took off 5 bases at V and 0 bases at J, with 5 bases between the two ends. The CDR3 here is CASSDSSYNSPLHF. CDR3 bases: TGTGCCAGCAGTGATAGCTCCTATAATTCACCCCTCCACTTT.

The rearrangement uses TRBV11-2 and TRBJ2-5, with D perhaps matching TRBD2 (6 bases). Germline V gene sequence: CDR1 SGHAT, CDR2 FQNNGV. The CDR3 is 17 residues long. V was clipped by 4 bases and J by 3 bases, with 21 bases between them. The CDR3 coding sequence is TGTGCCAGCAGCTCCCCGCTTTTCGCCGGACTAAAAGAGACCCAGTACTTC. It translates to CASSSPLFAGLKETQYF.

The chain has TRBV9 and TRBJ2-2; D possibly corresponds to TRBD2 (6 bases). Trimming shortened V by 0 bases and J by 4 bases, and 10 bases separated the two germline ends. The CDR3 is 15 amino acids. CDR1 and CDR2 from the germline V gene are SGDLS and YYNGEE. CDR3 in DNA: TGTGCCAGCAGCGTAGAAGGGAGGTTCACCGGGGAGCTGTTTTTT. The encoded protein is CASSVEGRFTGELFF.

The chain couples TRBV10-3 to TRBJ2-1; TRBD2 is a possible D gene (5 bases). V lost 3 bases and J 4 bases, leaving 10 bases between the germline ends. This CDR3 is 14 amino acids long. CDR1 and CDR2 (germline): ENHRY, SYGVKD. CDR3 in DNA: TGTGCCATCAGTGAAAATACGGGGTACAATGAGCAGTTCTTC. Protein: CAISENTGYNEQFF.

The chain couples TRBV6-1 to TRBJ1-1, with 7 nucleotides matching TRBD1. This CDR3 spans 14 amino acids. Germline CDR1 is MNHNS and CDR2 is SASEGT. Trimming at V came to 11 bases and at J to 2 bases, leaving 11 bases not matched to a gene. In DNA, the CDR3 is TGTGCCTCCGGGGGGACAGCAAAAAACACTGAAGCTTTCTTT. It encodes CASGGTAKNTEAFF.

This sequence joins TRBV27 and TRBJ2-2; the match to TRBD2 covers 7 bases. The trim removed 8 bases at V and 4 bases at J, leaving 13 bases unmatched. In germline, CDR1 is MNHEY, CDR2 SMNVEV (reference sequence). The CDR3 extends over 16 amino acids. In nucleotides, the CDR3 is TGTGCCAGCCGGTTTAGCGGGCCCTACCCCACCGGGGAGCTGTTTTTT. It encodes CASRFSGPYPTGELFF.

The gene calls are TRBV19 and TRBJ2-5, with 14 nucleotides matching TRBD2. The CDR3 runs 16 residues. CDR1 and CDR2 (germline): LNHDA, SQIVND (reference sequence). The junction had 4 bases not matched to a gene; V was cut back by 1 base and J by 6 bases. As DNA, the CDR3 is TGTGCCAGTAGTATAGGTGGGACTAGCGGGGGAAAGACCCAGTACTTC. It yields the protein CASSIGGTSGGKTQYF.

The chain joins TRBV4-1 to TRBJ2-1; 9 bases map to TRBD1. This CDR3 region has 16 residues. With 0 bases clipped from V and 2 bases from J, the junction kept 2 bases outside the gene matches. The germline gives CDR1 MGHRA, CDR2 YSYEKL. The chain's CDR3 is CASSQDGTGTYNEQFF. DNA of the CDR3: TGCGCCAGCAGCCAAGACGGGACAGGGACCTACAATGAGCAGTTCTTC.

This sequence joins TRBV28 and TRBJ2-3; D call uncertain. The CDR3 is made up of 14 amino acids. Per the germline V gene, CDR1 is MDHEN and CDR2 is SYDVKM. V gave up 6 bases and J gave up 4 bases, with 14 bases separating them. The CDR3 loop is CASRSSGDSDTQYF. In DNA, the CDR3 is TGTGCCAGCAGGTCGAGTGGAGATTCAGATACGCAGTATTTT.

This chain uses TRBV9 with TRBJ1-2, with a weak D call TRBD1 (5 bases). V was trimmed by 3 bases and J by 4 bases, leaving 10 bases between them. This CDR3 spans 13 amino acids. Germline CDR1 and CDR2: SGDLS and YYNGEE. The CDR3 DNA reads as TGTGCCAGCAGCGAAGGGACGGCCTATGGCTACACCTTC. The encoded protein is CASSEGTAYGYTF.

The chain couples TRBV5-1 to TRBJ2-7, with 12 nucleotides matching TRBD1. Germline V gene lookup returns CDR1 SGHRS and CDR2 YFSETQ. V was pared by 4 bases and J by 6 bases, with 5 bases of the junction left unmatched. This CDR3 region has 14 residues. DNA for the CDR3: TGCGCCAGCAGCGCCGGGACAGGGGGCCTCGAGCAGTACTTC. This gives the protein CASSAGTGGLEQYF.

The gene calls are TRBV11-2 and TRBJ2-7; possibly TRBD2 for D (5 bases). CDR1 and CDR2 from the germline V gene are SGHAT and FQNNGV. Trimming took 5 bases from V and 4 from J, leaving 15 bases between them. CDR3 length equals 14 residues. The CDR3 DNA follows: TGTGCCAGCAGCCCGCGGGCCCCGGGGTACGAGCAGTACTTC. Residues: CASSPRAPGYEQYF. The full variable domain, in which reference TRBV11-2 and TRBJ2-7 provide the parts outside the CDR3, is EAGVAQSPRYKIIEKRQSVAFWCNPISGHATLYWYQQILGQGPKLLIQFQNNGVVDDSQLPKDRFSAERLKGVDSTLKIQPAKLEDSAVYLCASSPRAPGYEQYFGPGTRLTVT.

The CDR3 bases are TGTGCCAGTAGTATAGCGTCAGGGACTGGAGCCTACGAGCAGTACTTC. Encoded protein: CASSIASGTGAYEQYF. The chain is built from TRBV19 and TRBJ2-7; TRBD2 is a possible D gene (6 bases). This CDR3 region has 16 residues. Germline CDR1 and CDR2: LNHDA and SQIVND (reference sequence). Trimming removed 1 base at V and 2 bases at J, with 15 bases between.

The rearrangement links TRBV7-9 to TRBJ2-2, with a tentative D call TRBD2 (6 bases). The CDR3 has 14 amino acids. V was pared by 3 bases and J by 1 base, with 6 bases between. CDR1 and CDR2 from the germline V gene are SEHNR and FQNEAQ (reference sequence). The CDR3 DNA reads TGTGCCAGCAGCTTCGGGGGGAACACCGGGGAGCTGTTTTTT. Amino acid sequence: CASSFGGNTGELFF. Drawing the rest from reference TRBV7-9 and TRBJ2-2, the complete variable domain is DTGVSQNPRHKITKRGQNVTFRCDPISEHNRLYWYRQTLGQGPEFLTYFQNEAQLEKSRLLSDRFSAERPKGSFSTLEIQRTEQGDSAMYLCASSFGGNTGELFFGEGSRLTVL.

In this sample, this clone turned up once. The chain joins TRBV18 to TRBJ2-1; 7 nucleotides match TRBD1. From germline, CDR1 is KGHSH and CDR2 LQKENI. The CDR3 runs to 17 residues. The V and J ends lost 3 bases and 4 bases, in that order; junction bases with no gene match: 12. The CDR3 coding sequence is TGTGCCAGCTCACCTATAGAAGGGGGCCACCGATACAATGAGCAGTTCTTC. Protein sequence: CASSPIEGGHRYNEQFF.

The chain couples TRBV30 to TRBJ2-2; TRBD1 matches at 9 bases. Trimming at V came to 4 bases and at J to 7 bases, leaving 7 bases not matched to a gene. This CDR3 has 14 residues. Germline loops: CDR1 GTSNPN, CDR2 SVGIG (reference sequence). CDR3 DNA: TGTGCCTGGAAGATCACAGGGGGCAACGGGGAGCTGTTTTTT. Protein product: CAWKITGGNGELFF.

The V call is TRBV5-4, the J call TRBJ2-5, with 11 bases that match TRBD2. The CDR3 totals 15 residues. CDR1 SGHNT and CDR2 YYREEE come from the germline V gene (reference sequence). V was pared by 4 bases and J by 2 bases, with 4 bases of the junction left unmatched. Written as DNA, the CDR3 is TGTGCCAGCAGCAGGGGACTAGCGGCTCAAGAGACCCAGTACTTC. Amino acid sequence: CASSRGLAAQETQYF.

V gene TRBV30 combines with J gene TRBJ1-1, with D possibly matching TRBD1 (5 bases). CDR1 and CDR2 (germline): GTSNPN, SVGIG (reference sequence). V lost 4 bases, J lost 4 bases, and 19 bases lay in between. The CDR3 totals 15 residues. The chain's CDR3 is CAWIYNKVGGTEAFF. Here the CDR3 DNA reads TGTGCCTGGATATATAATAAAGTGGGGGGCACTGAAGCTTTCTTT.

The table lists this clone with a count of one. This chain links TRBV28 with TRBJ1-5; 7 nucleotides align to TRBD1. The CDR3 covers 15 residues. J lost 2 bases, V lost 6 bases, and 7 bases had no gene match. Germline V gene sequence: CDR1 MDHEN, CDR2 SYDVKM. CDR3 nucleotides: TGTGCCAGCAGCTGGGGACAGTCGCGCAATCAGCCCCAGCATTTT. Residues: CASSWGQSRNQPQHF. Full variable domain (missing parts from reference TRBV28 and TRBJ1-5): DVKVTQSSRYLVKRTGEKVFLECVQDMDHENMFWYRQDPGLGLRLIYFSYDVKMKEKGDIPEGYSVSREKKERFSLILESASTNQTSMYLCASSWGQSRNQPQHFGDGTRLSIL.

The V gene is TRBV6-5, the J gene TRBJ1-2, with D perhaps matching TRBD1 (5 bases). Trimming left V 0 bases short and J 8 bases short, with 13 bases between. Germline V CDR1 and CDR2: MNHEY, SVGAGI. The CDR3 contains 14 residues. DNA of the CDR3: TGTGCCAGCAGTTACTCGGCAGGGTCCCCCGGCTACACCTTC. Translating gives CASSYSAGSPGYTF.

The rearrangement links TRBV6-1 to TRBJ1-4; TRBD1 might be the D (5 bases). The V gene lost 10 bases and the J gene lost 0 bases, with 12 bases spanning the gap. The CDR3 covers 14 residues. Germline CDR1 reads MNHNS; CDR2 reads SASEGT. The CDR3 bases are TGTGCCATCGACAGTTTTGCAACTAATGAAAAACTGTTTTTT. The encoded protein is CAIDSFATNEKLFF.

V gene TRBV5-4 combines with J gene TRBJ1-5; 7 bases are shared with TRBD1. The CDR3 contains 14 residues. Germline V gene lookup returns CDR1 SGHNT and CDR2 YYREEE (reference sequence). The trim removed 3 bases at V and 1 base at J, leaving 1 base unmatched. The CDR3 bases are TGTGCCAGCAGCTCGGGACAGAGCAATCAGCCCCAGCATTTT. Amino acid sequence: CASSSGQSNQPQHF.

The gene calls are TRBV7-2 and TRBJ2-7; D is undetermined. The CDR3 is 11 amino acids. CDR1 and CDR2 (germline): SGHTA, FQGNSA. The germline V and J ends were trimmed by 2 bases and 4 bases, with 3 bases remaining between them. In nucleotides, the CDR3 is TGTGCCAGCAGCTTAAGGTACGAGCAGTACTTC. Translated, it gives CASSLRYEQYF.

The chain has TRBV11-3 and TRBJ2-6; the D gene could be TRBD1 or TRBD2 (5 bases each). The CDR3 contains 15 residues. The V gene's germline CDR1 is SGHNT and CDR2 YENEEA. V was pared by 4 bases and J by 2 bases, with 9 bases between. This CDR3 is CASSWDLAGANVLTF. The DNA for the CDR3 is TGTGCCAGCAGCTGGGACCTTGCTGGGGCCAACGTCCTGACTTTC. The variable domain in full, completed from reference TRBV11-3 and TRBJ2-6, reads EAGVVQSPRYKIIEKKQPVAFWCNPISGHNTLYWYLQNLGQGPELLIRYENEEAVDDSQLPKDRFSAERLKGVDSTLKIQPAELGDSAVYLCASSWDLAGANVLTFGAGSRLTVL.

The V gene is TRBV19, the J gene TRBJ2-7, with D perhaps being TRBD1 or TRBD2 (5 bases each). The germline V gene encodes CDR1 LNHDA and CDR2 SQIVND (reference sequence). This CDR3 is 13 amino acids long. With 8 bases removed from V and 5 bases from J, the gap between germline ends came to 16 bases. CDR3 residues: CASGTVGLNEQYF. The DNA for the CDR3 is TGTGCCAGTGGGACCGTGGGGCTCAACGAGCAGTACTTC.

The chain carries TRBV6-1 and TRBJ1-6; 9 bases map to TRBD1. The trim removed 3 bases at V and 7 bases at J, leaving 10 bases unmatched. CDR1 is MNHNS, CDR2 SASEGT, per germline. The CDR3 consists of 17 residues. The CDR3 here is CASSDDPGTGTNSPLHF. CDR3 nucleotide sequence: TGTGCCAGCAGTGATGATCCCGGGACAGGGACCAATTCACCCCTCCACTTT.